These T cell receptor beta chains were read from a single sample in a study of cytomegalovirus exposure and HLA in healthy donors. Here immunoSEQ multiplex PCR was the method, and the copy in TCRdb shows in-frame clones only, minus some. The sample yields 200,000 or so clones, roughly 80% seen once. Sequencing was carried out using PBMCs. These receptors were taken from a man aged 35-49 years in good health and CMV-seropositive. Both conserved end residues are part of each CDR3. Each record gives: clone size, D gene, V gene, J gene, CDR3 protein, CDR3 DNA. A D gene is named only where the DNA matches it firmly. Clone size is stated in some rows and not others, as once, few, many or a class when expanded.

few	-	TRBV4-3	TRBJ1-4	CASSQEAGRNEKLFF	TGCGCCAGCAGCCAAGAGGCAGGGCGTAATGAAAAACTGTTTTTT
-	-	TRBV6-5	TRBJ2-7	CASRSRDTYEQYF	TGTGCCAGCAGGTCCCGGGACACCTACGAGCAGTACTTC
-	TRBD2	TRBV7-3	TRBJ2-3	CASRQAGRTTDTQYF	TGTGCCAGCCGGCAAGCGGGGAGAACCACAGATACGCAGTATTTT
-	-	TRBV27	TRBJ1-2	CASRVSPNYGYTF	TGTGCCAGCAGGGTGAGTCCCAACTATGGCTACACCTTC
few	TRBD1	TRBV28	TRBJ2-2	CASSTRTGLTGELFF	TGTGCCAGCAGTACCCGGACAGGGTTAACCGGGGAGCTGTTTTTT
-	TRBD1	TRBV7-9	TRBJ1-4	CASSPGGINEKLFF	TGTGCCAGCAGCCCAGGGGGAATTAATGAAAAACTGTTTTTT
-	-	TRBV7-9	TRBJ2-3	CSSTNTDTQYF	TGTTCCAGCACCAACACAGATACGCAGTATTTT
-	-	TRBV6-6	TRBJ2-3	CASSYSTSRSDTQYF	TGTGCCAGCAGTTACAGCACTTCTCGTTCAGATACGCAGTATTTT
-	-	TRBV7-8	TRBJ1-5	CASSLLAGSNQPQHF	TGTGCCAGCAGCTTACTTGCAGGAAGCAATCAGCCCCAGCATTTT
-	-	TRBV13	TRBJ2-6	CASSSSGSGGANVLTF	TGTGCCAGCAGCTCCTCAGGGTCAGGAGGGGCCAACGTCCTGACTTTC
-	-	TRBV11-2	TRBJ2-7	CASSLDSSISYEQYF	TGTGCCAGCAGCTTGGACAGCTCAATCTCCTACGAGCAGTACTTC
-	TRBD1	TRBV15	TRBJ2-2	CATSSPRDSYTGELFF	TGTGCCACCAGCTCTCCCCGGGACAGTTACACCGGGGAGCTGTTTTTT
-	TRBD2	TRBV6-5	TRBJ2-1	CASSYQLAGGENEQFF	TGTGCCAGCAGTTACCAACTAGCGGGGGGGGAAAATGAGCAGTTCTTC
-	TRBD1	TRBV2	TRBJ2-6	CASSQGQGSPVLTF	TGTGCCAGCAGTCAAGGACAGGGGAGCCCTGTCCTGACTTTC
-	TRBD1	TRBV9	TRBJ1-1	CASNSDREVEAFF	TGTGCCAGCAATAGCGACAGGGAAGTTGAAGCTTTCTTT
-	TRBD2	TRBV11-2	TRBJ2-3	CASSLGGGGAIDTQYF	TGTGCCAGCAGCTTAGGTGGCGGGGGGGCAATAGATACGCAGTATTTT
-	TRBD2	TRBV9	TRBJ2-5	CASNSGGLQETQYF	TGTGCCAGCAACAGCGGGGGACTCCAGGAGACCCAGTACTTC
few	-	TRBV19	TRBJ1-1	CASSIIQNTEAFF	TGTGCCAGTAGTATAATCCAGAACACTGAAGCTTTCTTT
-	TRBD1	TRBV10-2	TRBJ2-1	CATQTGPSSYNEQFF	TGCGCCACCCAGACAGGGCCTAGCTCCTACAATGAGCAGTTCTTC
-	TRBD1	TRBV7-2	TRBJ1-5	CASSYSGGDQPQHF	TGTGCCAGCAGCTATTCAGGGGGCGATCAGCCCCAGCATTTT
once	-	TRBV7-9	TRBJ2-7	CASSLDAGLNEQYF	TGTGCCAGCAGCTTAGATGCGGGACTGAACGAGCAGTACTTC
-	-	TRBV6-1	TRBJ2-2	CASSESSRFVSRGFGELFF	TGTGCCAGCAGTGAATCGAGCCGGTTTGTCAGTCGAGGGTTCGGGGAGCTGTTTTTT
-	-	TRBV7-3	TRBJ2-7	CASSLFRGTGEQYF	TGTGCCAGCAGCTTATTCCGGGGGACTGGTGAGCAGTACTTC
once	-	TRBV7-2	TRBJ1-1	CASSRGETEAFF	TGTGCCAGCAGCCGGGGGGAGACTGAAGCTTTCTTT
-	-	TRBV11-2	TRBJ2-7	CASSLAQRRYF	TGTGCCAGCAGCTTAGCCCAGCGGAGGTACTTC
-	-	TRBV9	TRBJ2-5	CASSVSEIETQYF	TGTGCCAGCAGCGTGTCCGAGATCGAGACCCAGTACTTC
-	TRBD1	TRBV5-6	TRBJ2-7	CASRQDRAETYEQYF	TGTGCCAGCAGACAGGACAGGGCGGAGACCTACGAGCAGTACTTC
-	TRBD2	TRBV5-6	TRBJ2-1	CASSSAHSGGGNNHEQFF	TGTGCCAGCAGCTCTGCTCATAGCGGGGGGGGGAATAATCATGAGCAGTTCTTC
-	TRBD1	TRBV13	TRBJ2-7	CASSPSGTGAYEQYF	TGTGCCAGCAGCCCCTCCGGGACAGGGGCCTACGAGCAGTACTTC
-	TRBD2	TRBV9	TRBJ2-1	CASSVEGSGGRSYNEQFF	TGTGCCAGCAGCGTAGAGGGTAGCGGGGGCCGCTCCTACAATGAGCAGTTCTTC
-	-	TRBV7-2	TRBJ1-1	CASSLVGGDTEAFF	TGTGCCAGCAGCTTAGTAGGGGGAGACACTGAAGCTTTCTTT
-	TRBD2	TRBV4-1	TRBJ2-7	CASSQGLAGGDDGYEQYF	TGCGCCAGCAGCCAAGGCCTAGCGGGGGGGGACGACGGCTACGAGCAGTACTTC
-	TRBD1	TRBV28	TRBJ1-4	CASSLGTGIVSKGTANEKLFF	TGTGCCAGCAGTTTGGGGACAGGGATTGTTTCGAAAGGGACTGCTAATGAAAAACTGTTTTTT
once	TRBD1	TRBV6-1	TRBJ1-5	CASSEQGALQPQHF	TGTGCCAGCAGTGAACAGGGGGCCCTCCAGCCCCAGCATTTT
-	TRBD1	TRBV7-2	TRBJ2-7	CASSFRPDRVPYEQYF	TGTGCCAGCAGCTTCCGACCTGACAGGGTGCCCTACGAGCAGTACTTC
-	TRBD1	TRBV7-7	TRBJ2-7	CASSPDLGQSYEQYF	TGTGCTAGCAGCCCCGACCTGGGACAGTCCTACGAGCAGTACTTC
-	-	TRBV5-1	TRBJ1-1	CASSRAGTEAFF	TGCGCCAGCAGCCGGGCGGGGACTGAAGCTTTCTTT
-	-	TRBV19	TRBJ2-3	CASSIGMATDTQYF	TGTGCCAGTAGTATCGGGATGGCCACAGATACGCAGTATTTT
-	-	TRBV6-6	TRBJ1-1	CASSFQWNTEAFF	TGTGCCAGCAGCTTTCAGTGGAACACTGAAGCTTTCTTT
-	-	TRBV19	TRBJ2-2	CASSIQGTGELFF	TGTGCCAGTAGTATACAGGGTACCGGGGAGCTGTTTTTT
-	-	TRBV7-2	TRBJ1-3	CASSPDRTGNTIYF	TGTGCCAGCAGCCCTGACAGGACTGGAAACACCATATATTTT
-	-	TRBV6-1	TRBJ1-1	CASTSGRGEAFF	TGTGCCAGCACTTCTGGGAGGGGTGAAGCTTTCTTT
-	-	TRBV19	TRBJ1-5	CASSLDYSNQPQHF	TGTGCCAGTAGTCTTGACTATAGCAATCAGCCCCAGCATTTT
once	-	TRBV9	TRBJ1-1	CASSVATGNTEAFF	TGTGCCAGCAGCGTAGCTACGGGGAACACTGAAGCTTTCTTT
-	TRBD1	TRBV19	TRBJ1-1	CASSVLQGSEAFF	TGTGCCAGTAGTGTACTACAGGGGTCTGAAGCTTTCTTT